This section outlines one TCR beta chain sequence together with its context. V was trimmed by 0 bases and J by 4 bases, leaving 10 bases between them. The CDR3 has 15 amino acids. Germline V lookup: CDR1 SGHDT, CDR2 YYEEEE. These data originate in a study of cytomegalovirus exposure and HLA in healthy donors. Researchers ran the PCR with 60 Vbeta and 13 Jbeta primers. Clones were read by immunoSEQ multiplex PCR, and TCRdb kept only the in-frame ones, dropping some. The table lists nearly 65,000 clones, approximately 73% of them singletons. Sequences were obtained from PBMCs. The V call is TRBV5-6, the J call TRBJ2-2; D is unresolved. This sequence was found in a man aged 45 to 65 in good health and CMV-seronegative. The CDR3 nucleotides are TGTGCCAGCAGCTTGGCTGGCTCAGGCACCGGGGAGCTGTTTTTT. Encoded protein: CASSLAGSGTGELFF.